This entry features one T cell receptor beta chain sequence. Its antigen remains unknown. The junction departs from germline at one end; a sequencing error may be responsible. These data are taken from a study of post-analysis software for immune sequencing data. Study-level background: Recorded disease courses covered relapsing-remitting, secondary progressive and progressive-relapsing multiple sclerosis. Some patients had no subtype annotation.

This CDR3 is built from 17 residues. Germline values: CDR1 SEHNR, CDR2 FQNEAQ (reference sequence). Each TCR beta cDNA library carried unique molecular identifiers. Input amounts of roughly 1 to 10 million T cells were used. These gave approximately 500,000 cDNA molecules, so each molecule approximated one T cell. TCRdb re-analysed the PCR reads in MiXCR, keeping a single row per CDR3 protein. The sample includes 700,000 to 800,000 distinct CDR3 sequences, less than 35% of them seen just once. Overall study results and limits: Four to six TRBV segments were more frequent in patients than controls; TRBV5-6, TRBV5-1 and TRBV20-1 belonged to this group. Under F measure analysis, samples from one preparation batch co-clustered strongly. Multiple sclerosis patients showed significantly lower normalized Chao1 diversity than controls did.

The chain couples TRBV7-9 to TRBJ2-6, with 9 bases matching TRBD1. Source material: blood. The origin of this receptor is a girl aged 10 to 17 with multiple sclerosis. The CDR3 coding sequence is TGTGCCAGCAGCTTAGGACAGGGGGACTCTGGGGCCAACGTCCTGGCTTTC. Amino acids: CASSLGQGDSGANVLAF.